Following are 10 T cell receptor beta chains from one sample sequenced in a study of early T cells in non-severe SARS-CoV-2 infection. TCRdb recomputed calls from the 5' RACE reads with MiXCR, one row per CDR3 protein. The sample lists some 100,000 distinct CDR3 sequences, 14% to 15% occurring once. Specimen: whole blood. The receptors here all came from an adult who was a healthcare worker with PCR-confirmed SARS-CoV-2 infection or an uninfected control (not recorded which).

V gene TRBV2 combines with J gene TRBJ2-5, with D possibly being TRBD2 (6 bases). The CDR3 is 12 amino acids. The V gene lost 6 bases and the J gene lost 5 bases, with 10 bases spanning the gap. CDR1 is SNHLY, CDR2 FYNNEI, per germline. The CDR3 loop reads CASSAGTETQYF. The CDR3 nucleotides read TGTGCCAGCAGCGCGGGGACCGAGACCCAGTACTTC. The complete variable domain, with remaining parts taken from reference TRBV2 and TRBJ2-5, reads EPEVTQTPSHQVTQMGQEVILRCVPISNHLYFYWYRQILGQKVEFLVSFYNNEISEKSEIFDDQFSVERPDGSNFTLKIRSTKLEDSAMYFCASSAGTETQYFGPGTRLLVL.

In the case of this clonotype: A much larger clone sits a single nucleotide away, making a read error possible. The chain employs TRBV12-3 or TRBV12-4 and TRBJ2-5, with a weak D call TRBD2 (6 bases). V dropped 3 bases and J dropped 2 bases, with 16 bases sitting between them. The CDR3 is 16 residues long. CDR3 amino acids: CASSLGRTPLQETQYF. DNA of the CDR3: TGTGCCAGCAGTTTGGGGAGGACACCACTACAAGAGACCCAGTACTTC.

This clonotype occurred a few times. The chain is built from TRBV12-3 or TRBV12-4 and TRBJ1-1; 8 bases line up with TRBD1. With 0 bases clipped from V and 7 bases from J, the junction kept 7 bases outside the gene matches. This CDR3 is 15 amino acids long. CDR3 nucleotide sequence: TGTGCCAGCAGTTTAGCAAGGACAGGGACGGATGAAGCTTTCTTT. It is translated as CASSLARTGTDEAFF.

The chain links TRBV19 to TRBJ1-2, with 10 bases identical to TRBD1. Per the germline V gene, CDR1 is LNHDA and CDR2 is SQIVND (reference sequence). Germline trimming cut 4 bases from V and 6 bases from J; bases unmatched to any gene: 17. The length of the CDR3 is 18 residues. The CDR3 sequence: CASSKALGQGVSWNGYTF. The CDR3 coding sequence is TGTGCCAGTAGTAAGGCCCTAGGACAGGGGGTATCATGGAATGGCTACACCTTC.

The chain links TRBV5-4 to TRBJ1-6, with 8 bases fitting TRBD1. V trimming: 6 bases; J trimming: 7 bases; junction bases outside the gene matches: 6. Germline assignment: CDR1 SGHNT and CDR2 YYREEE (reference sequence). The CDR3 runs to 14 residues. Here the CDR3 reads CASNIDRGNSPLHF. CDR3 nucleotide sequence: TGTGCCAGCAACATCGACAGGGGCAATTCACCCCTCCACTTT.

This clonotype has only a few counts. V usage is TRBV10-2 and J usage is TRBJ1-5; perhaps TRBD1 as D (5 bases). Trimming pared 6 bases from V and 0 bases from J, leaving 12 bases between. This CDR3 comprises 15 residues. Germline-derived CDR1 and CDR2 are WSHSY and SAAADI. This chain's CDR3 is CASSSRDYSNQPQHF. In DNA, the CDR3 is TGCGCCAGCAGCTCCAGGGACTATAGCAATCAGCCCCAGCATTTT.

V and J are TRBV20-1 and TRBJ2-1, with 10 bases that match TRBD1. Germline CDR1 and CDR2: DFQATT and SNEGSKA (reference sequence). Trimming removed 2 bases from V and 6 bases from J; junction bases left unmatched: 7. CDR3 length equals 15 residues. CDR3 loop: CSARQPRTGGNEQFF. In DNA form, the CDR3 reads TGCAGTGCTAGACAACCGCGGACAGGGGGCAATGAGCAGTTCTTC.

This rearrangement joins TRBV5-1 to TRBJ1-4; a weak D match, TRBD1 (5 bases). V dropped 6 bases and J dropped 8 bases, with 14 bases sitting between them. Germline V gene sequence: CDR1 SGHRS, CDR2 YFSETQ. CDR3 length: 13 residues. DNA of the CDR3: TGCGCCAGCACCAACGGGGGGGACGAAAAACTGTTTTTT. Residues: CASTNGGDEKLFF.

The rearrangement joins TRBV10-1 to TRBJ2-3, with 7 positions matching TRBD2. The V gene's germline CDR1 is WNHNN and CDR2 SYGVQD (reference sequence). The CDR3 has 13 residues. The J segment lost 2 bases and the V segment lost 10 bases, leaving 6 bases of the junction unmatched. The CDR3 nucleotides are TGCGCCACCAAGGGACTAAACACAGATACGCAGTATTTT. Its translation: CATKGLNTDTQYF.

V and J are TRBV29-1 and TRBJ2-3, with D possibly matching TRBD2 (5 bases). The germline gives CDR1 SQVTM, CDR2 ANQGSEA. The V end lost 2 bases, the J end lost 2 bases, and 5 bases lay between the germline ends. The CDR3 is 12 residues long. CDR3 DNA: TGCAGCGTTGAACGGGACACAGATACGCAGTATTTT. It encodes CSVERDTDTQYF.